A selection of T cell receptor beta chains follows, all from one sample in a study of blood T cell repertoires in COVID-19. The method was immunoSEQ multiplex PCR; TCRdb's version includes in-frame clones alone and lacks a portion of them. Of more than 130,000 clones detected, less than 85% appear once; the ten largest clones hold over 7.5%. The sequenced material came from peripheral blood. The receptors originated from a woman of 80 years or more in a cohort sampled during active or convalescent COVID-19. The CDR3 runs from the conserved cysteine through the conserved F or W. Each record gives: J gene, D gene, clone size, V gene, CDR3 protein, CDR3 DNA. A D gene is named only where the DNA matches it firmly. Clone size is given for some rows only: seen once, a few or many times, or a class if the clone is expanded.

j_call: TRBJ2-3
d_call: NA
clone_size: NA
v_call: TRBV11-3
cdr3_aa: CASSLAGLLTDTQYF
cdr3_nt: TGTGCCAGCAGCTTAGCCGGACTCCTCACAGATACGCAGTATTTT

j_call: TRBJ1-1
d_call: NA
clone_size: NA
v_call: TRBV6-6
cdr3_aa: CASSVVTEAFF
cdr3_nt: TGTGCCAGCTCAGTTGTCACTGAAGCTTTCTTT

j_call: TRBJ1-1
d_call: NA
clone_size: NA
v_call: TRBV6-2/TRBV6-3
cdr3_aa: CASSYRGQGNTEAFF
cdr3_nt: TGTGCCAGCAGTTACAGGGGCCAGGGGAACACTGAAGCTTTCTTT

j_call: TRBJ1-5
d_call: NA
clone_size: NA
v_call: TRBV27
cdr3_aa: CASSLGRAQPQHF
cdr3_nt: TGTGCCAGCAGTTTAGGCAGGGCCCAGCCCCAGCATTTT

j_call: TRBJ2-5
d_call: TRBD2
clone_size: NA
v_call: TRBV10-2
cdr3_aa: CASSELHSGGALETQYF
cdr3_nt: TGCGCCAGCAGTGAGCTACACAGCGGGGGGGCCCTGGAGACCCAGTACTTC

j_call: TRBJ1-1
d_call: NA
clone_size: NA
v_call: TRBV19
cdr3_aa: CASSMDNRDTEAFF
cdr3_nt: TGTGCCAGTAGTATGGATAACAGGGACACTGAAGCTTTCTTT

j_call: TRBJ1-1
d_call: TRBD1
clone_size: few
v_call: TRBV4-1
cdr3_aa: CASSQEGRGTEAFF
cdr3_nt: TGCGCCAGCAGCCAAGAAGGCAGGGGGACTGAAGCTTTCTTT

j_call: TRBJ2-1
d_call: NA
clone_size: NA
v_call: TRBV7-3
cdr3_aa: CASSLSRSAGHNEQFF
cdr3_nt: TGTGCCAGCAGCTTAAGTCGGTCGGCGGGTCACAATGAGCAGTTCTTC

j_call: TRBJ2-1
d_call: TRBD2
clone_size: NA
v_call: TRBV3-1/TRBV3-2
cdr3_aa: CASSRGGEQFF
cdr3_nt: TGTGCCAGCAGCCGGGGGGGTGAGCAGTTCTTC

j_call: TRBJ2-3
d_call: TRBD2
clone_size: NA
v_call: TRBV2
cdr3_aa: CASSLGLLAGGSDTQYF
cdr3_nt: TGTGCCAGCAGCCTGGGCCTTCTCGCGGGGGGGAGTGATACGCAGTATTTT

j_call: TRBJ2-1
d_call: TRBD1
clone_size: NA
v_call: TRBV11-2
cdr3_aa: CASSFRDRDNEQFF
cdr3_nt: TGTGCCAGCAGCTTCCGGGACAGGGACAATGAGCAGTTCTTC

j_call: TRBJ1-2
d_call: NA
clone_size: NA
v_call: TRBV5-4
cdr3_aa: CASSLEGPYGYTF
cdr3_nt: TGTGCCAGCAGCTTGGAGGGGCCCTATGGCTACACCTTC

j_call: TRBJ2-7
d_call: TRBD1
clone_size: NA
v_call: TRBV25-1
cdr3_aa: CASRPGTGGFSYEQYF
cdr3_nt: TGTGCCAGCAGACCCGGGACAGGAGGATTCTCCTACGAGCAGTACTTC

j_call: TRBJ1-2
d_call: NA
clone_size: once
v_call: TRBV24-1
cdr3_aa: CATSDYDRHGYTF
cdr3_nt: TGTGCCACCAGTGATTACGACAGACACGGCTACACCTTC

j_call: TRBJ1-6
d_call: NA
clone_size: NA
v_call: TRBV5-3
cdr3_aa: CARSLGTGNSPLHF
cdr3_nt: TGTGCCAGAAGCTTGGGGACGGGAAATTCACCCCTCCACTTT

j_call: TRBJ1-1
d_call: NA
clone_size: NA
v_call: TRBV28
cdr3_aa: CASSLGGGYAEAFF
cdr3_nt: TGTGCCAGCAGTTTAGGTGGGGGGTACGCTGAAGCTTTCTTT

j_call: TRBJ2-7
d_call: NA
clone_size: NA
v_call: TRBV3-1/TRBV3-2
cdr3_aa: CASSQAVSSIYEQYF
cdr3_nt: TGTGCCAGCAGCCAGGCAGTGTCGTCGATCTACGAGCAGTACTTC

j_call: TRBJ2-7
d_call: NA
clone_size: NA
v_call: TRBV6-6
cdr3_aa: CASSLPGLTLVGGEQYF
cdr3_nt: TGTGCCAGCAGTCTACCAGGCCTGACCCTAGTTGGGGGGGAGCAGTACTTC

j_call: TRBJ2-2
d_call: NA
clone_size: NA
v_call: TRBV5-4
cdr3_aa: CASSLSGGRRVKTGELFF
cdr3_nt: TGTGCCAGCAGCTTGTCGGGGGGCCGTAGGGTGAAGACCGGGGAGCTGTTTTTT

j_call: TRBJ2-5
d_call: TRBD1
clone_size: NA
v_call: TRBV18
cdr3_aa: CASSPLGQGPRFTQYF
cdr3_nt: TGTGCCAGCTCACCTTTAGGACAGGGGCCGCGGTTCACCCAGTACTTC

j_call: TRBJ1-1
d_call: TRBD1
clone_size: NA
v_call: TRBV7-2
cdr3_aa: CASSFGQGGEAFF
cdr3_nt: TGTGCCAGCAGCTTTGGACAGGGGGGAGAAGCTTTCTTT

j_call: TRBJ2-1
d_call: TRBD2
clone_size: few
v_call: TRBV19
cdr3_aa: CASRGGGADEQFF
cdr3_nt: TGTGCCAGTAGGGGCGGGGGGGCCGATGAGCAGTTCTTC

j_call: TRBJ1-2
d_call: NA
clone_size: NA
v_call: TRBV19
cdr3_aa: CASSIDPGGYTF
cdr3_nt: TGTGCCAGTAGTATCGACCCGGGAGGCTACACCTTC

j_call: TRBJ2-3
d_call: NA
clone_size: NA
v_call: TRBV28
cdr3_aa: CASSLTESTDTQYF
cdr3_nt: TGTGCCAGCAGTTTAACAGAAAGCACAGATACGCAGTATTTT

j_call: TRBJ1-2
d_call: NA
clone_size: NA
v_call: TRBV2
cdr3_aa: CASRLQGLDYGYTF
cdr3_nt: TGTGCCAGTAGACTACAGGGCTTGGACTATGGCTACACCTTC

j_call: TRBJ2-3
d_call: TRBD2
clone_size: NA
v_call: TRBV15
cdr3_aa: CATSRVGLAGGTDTQYF
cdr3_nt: TGTGCCACCAGCAGAGTGGGACTAGCGGGGGGAACAGATACGCAGTATTTT

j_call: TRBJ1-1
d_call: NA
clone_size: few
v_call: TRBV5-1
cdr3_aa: CASSSTTGWNTEAFF
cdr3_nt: TGCGCCAGCAGTTCTACTACGGGATGGAACACTGAAGCTTTCTTT

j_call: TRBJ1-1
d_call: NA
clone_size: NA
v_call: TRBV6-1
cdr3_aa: CASSVAAAGTEAFF
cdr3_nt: TGTGCCAGCAGTGTAGCGGCAGCGGGGACTGAAGCTTTCTTT

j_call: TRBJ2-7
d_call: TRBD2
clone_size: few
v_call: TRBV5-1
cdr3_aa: CASKTSGATYEQYF
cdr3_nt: TGCGCCAGTAAGACTAGCGGGGCTACCTACGAGCAGTACTTC

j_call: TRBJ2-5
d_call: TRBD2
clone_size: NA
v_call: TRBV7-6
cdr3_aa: CASSPGGGQETQYF
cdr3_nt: TGTGCCAGCAGCCCGGGGGGGGGCCAAGAGACCCAGTACTTC

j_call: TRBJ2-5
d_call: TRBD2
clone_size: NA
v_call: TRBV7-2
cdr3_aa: CASSPGRGGRSQETQYF
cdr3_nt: TGTGCCAGCAGCCCCGGGCGGGGGGGCCGTTCCCAAGAGACCCAGTACTTC

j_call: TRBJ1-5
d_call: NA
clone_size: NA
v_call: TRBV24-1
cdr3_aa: CATSVGASRAQHF
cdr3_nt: TGTGCCACCAGTGTAGGGGCCTCCAGGGCCCAGCATTTT

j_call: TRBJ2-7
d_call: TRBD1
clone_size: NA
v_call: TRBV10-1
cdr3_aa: CASSADRAVYEQYF
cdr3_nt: TGCGCCAGCAGTGCGGACAGGGCTGTCTACGAGCAGTACTTC

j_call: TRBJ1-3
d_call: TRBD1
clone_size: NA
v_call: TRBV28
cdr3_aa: CASSLEQGRNTIYF
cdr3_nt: TGTGCCAGCAGTTTAGAACAGGGGCGTAACACCATATATTTT

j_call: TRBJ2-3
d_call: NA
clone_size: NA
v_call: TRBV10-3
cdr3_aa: CATGIRSADTQYF
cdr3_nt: TGTGCCACCGGGATTAGAAGCGCAGATACGCAGTATTTT

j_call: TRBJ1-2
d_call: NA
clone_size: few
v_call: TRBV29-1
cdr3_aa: CSVEGTTGFGYTF
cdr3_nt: TGCAGCGTTGAAGGCACGACAGGTTTCGGCTACACCTTC

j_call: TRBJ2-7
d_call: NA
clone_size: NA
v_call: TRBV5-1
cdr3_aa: CASSLVLGGSEQYF
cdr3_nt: TGCGCCAGCAGCTTGGTCTTAGGGGGATCCGAGCAGTACTTC

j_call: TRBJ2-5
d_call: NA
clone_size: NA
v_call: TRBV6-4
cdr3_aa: CASSRSLNPQETQYF
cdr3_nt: TGTGCCAGCAGCCGGTCTCTTAACCCCCAAGAGACCCAGTACTTC

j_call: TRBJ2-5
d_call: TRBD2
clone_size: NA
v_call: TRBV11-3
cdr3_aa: CASSYGGAGETQYF
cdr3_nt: TGTGCCAGCAGCTACGGGGGGGCCGGAGAGACCCAGTACTTC

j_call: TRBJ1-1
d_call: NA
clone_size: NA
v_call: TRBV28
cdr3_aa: CASAVKLTEAFF
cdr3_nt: TGTGCCAGCGCGGTTAAGCTGACTGAAGCTTTCTTT

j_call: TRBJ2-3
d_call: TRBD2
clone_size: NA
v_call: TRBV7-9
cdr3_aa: CASSLAASGPPDTQYF
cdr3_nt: TGTGCCAGCAGCTTAGCGGCTAGCGGCCCCCCGGATACGCAGTATTTT

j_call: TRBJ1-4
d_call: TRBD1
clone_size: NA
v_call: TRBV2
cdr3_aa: CASRNRQGGEKLFF
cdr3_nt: TGTGCCAGCAGGAATAGACAGGGTGGTGAAAAACTGTTTTTT

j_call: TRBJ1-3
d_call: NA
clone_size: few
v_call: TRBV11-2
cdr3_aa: CASSLYSGNTIYF
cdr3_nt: TGTGCCAGCAGCTTATATTCTGGAAACACCATATATTTT

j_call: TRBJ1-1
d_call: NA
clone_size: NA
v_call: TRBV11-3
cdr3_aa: CASSLEGGTEAFF
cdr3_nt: TGTGCCAGCAGCTTAGAAGGGGGAACTGAAGCTTTCTTT